The 4 T cell receptor beta chains in this list originate from one sample, sequenced in a study of T cells expressing NK-cell markers. TCRdb reprocessed the 5' RACE reads and stores each CDR3 protein as one record, lacking DNA. The specimen's table records 300,000 to 450,000 distinct CDR3 sequences. The source material was blood T cells: a sorted CD56 or NKG2C T cell subset, CD4+ or CD8+ T cells, or bulk PBMC T cells (not recorded which). All receptors come from a man between 18 and 69 years old in good health.

This sequence joins TRBV12-3 or TRBV12-4 and TRBJ2-3; TCRdb selects TRBD1, and the lack of DNA leaves this call unchecked. This CDR3 comprises 16 residues. Here the CDR3 reads CASSREPGQATDTQYF.

The V and J genes are TRBV7-2 and TRBJ1-2; TCRdb selects TRBD1, and the lack of DNA leaves this call unchecked. The germline CDR1 and CDR2 sequences are SGHTA and FQGNSA. This CDR3 region has 14 residues. The CDR3 loop reads CASRPGQVNYGYTF.

The CDR3 is CASLGRDTGELFF. This sequence joins TRBV12-3 or TRBV12-4 and TRBJ2-2; TCRdb outputs TRBD2, but without DNA this stays unchecked. The CDR3 runs 13 residues.

The rearrangement links TRBV12-3 or TRBV12-4 to TRBJ1-1; TCRdb selects TRBD1, and the lack of DNA leaves this call unchecked. The CDR3 consists of 15 residues. The CDR3 spells CASSRRTGERTEAFF.